The clone carrying this TCR beta chain was seen repeatedly, ten times or more. This sample stems from a study of T-cell reconstitution after alpha-beta-depleted transplantation in children. Preparation of the TCRbeta library was carried out with unique molecular identifiers. TCRdb called the PCR reads again in MiXCR, with one record for every CDR3 protein. The sample has around 250,000 distinct CDR3 sequences, approximately 8.9% seen once. The CDR3 runs to 13 residues. The germline V gene has CDR1 MDHEN and CDR2 SYDVKM. V dropped 5 bases and J dropped 2 bases, with 4 bases sitting between them. Here the sequenced sample was PBMCs, mostly from graft donor cells, taken 180 days after TCRalphabeta/CD19-depleted stem cell transplant. This receptor was obtained from a male patient younger than 18 who had a stem cell transplant for acute lymphoblastic leukemia, so the T cells may come from the graft donor. This chain joins TRBV28 and TRBJ2-6; D is unresolved. The CDR3: CASSRTGANVLTF. DNA of the CDR3: TGTGCCAGCAGTCGGACTGGGGCCAACGTCCTGACTTTC.